The TCR beta chain under discussion was sequenced for a study of blood T cell repertoires in COVID-19. The ends lost 4 bases at V and 9 bases at J; junction bases unmatched: 16. The CDR3 runs 17 residues. Germline CDR1 and CDR2: SGHDT and YYEEEE. In the source study's methods: For nucleated cells, counts were estimated from reference gene primer amplification. Produced via immunoSEQ multiplex PCR; TCRdb's table is partial and in-frame only. The D gene and trimming were derived from the DNA, and the V and J assignments and clone size from that table. The sample carries some 250,000 clones, roughly 80% recorded once.

The sequencing input was peripheral blood. The TCR was taken from a woman over 75 with acute or convalescent COVID-19. The genes are TRBV5-6 and TRBJ1-6, with 7 bases lining up with TRBD1. The CDR3 reads CASSAQTGSSGSSPLHF. Here the CDR3 DNA reads TGTGCCAGCAGCGCACAGACAGGGAGCAGTGGGAGTTCACCCCTCCACTTT.